This T cell receptor beta chain emerged from a study of cytomegalovirus exposure and HLA in healthy donors. Whole-study results and caveats: Most TCR sequences were uncommon, yet certain public TCRs appeared in many donors. A later examination showed that TCR association rates differed by HLA locus, with DRB1 most and HLA-C fewest. Researchers reportedly found TCR beta sequences accurately predicted most subjects' HLA-A and HLA-B alleles. As immune exposure information, only CMV serostatus was available.

In the PCR, 60 Vbeta and 13 Jbeta primers were used. The data were produced by immunoSEQ multiplex PCR, yet TCRdb's version contains in-frame clones alone and is incomplete. The sample contains around 160,000 clones, around 63% of which appear only once. Germline CDR1 ENHRY, CDR2 SYGVKD. This CDR3 has 14 amino acids. V lost 6 bases and J lost 3; bases outside the gene matches: 8. Comments on this clone: The antigen remains unidentified.

The chain carries TRBV10-3 and TRBJ2-7; 7 bases align to TRBD1. This sequence was found in a young woman in good health and CMV-seropositive. Sequencing was performed on PBMCs. The CDR3 nucleotides read TGTGCCATCAGCGAGGGGGCGAGCGTCTACGAGCAGTACTTC. Amino acid sequence: CAISEGASVYEQYF.